These 30 T cell receptor beta chains were all obtained from the same sample, sequenced in a study of T cell repertoires in cytomegalovirus infection. TCRdb used MiXCR to reprocess the reads, holding one entry per CDR3 protein. The sample has under 95,000 distinct CDR3 sequences, under 5% seen once. Sequenced input: PBMCs. These receptors were obtained from a human donor in good health (CMV status not recorded). Some clones in this sample may be carry-over from other donors' samples.

This clonotype has a count of ten or more. The V and J genes are TRBV11-3 and TRBJ2-7; a possible D gene is TRBD1 (7 bases). This CDR3 spans 15 amino acids. CDR1 and CDR2 from the germline V gene are SGHNT and YENEEA. Trimming stripped 4 bases from V and 5 bases from J, with 18 bases between. The CDR3 is CASSSVGQGGNEQYF. The CDR3 nucleotides read TGTGCCAGCAGCTCCGTTGGTCAGGGGGGCAACGAGCAGTACTTC.

This clonotype was counted at least ten times. CDR3 nucleotides: TGTGCCAGCTCACCACCGACGGTAAACATTCAGTACTTC. The encoded protein is CASSPPTVNIQYF. The V call is TRBV18, the J call TRBJ2-4; D is undetermined. The ends were cut back, 0 bases at V and 6 bases at J, with 6 bases in the middle. From germline, CDR1 is KGHSH and CDR2 LQKENI. This CDR3 has 13 amino acids.

The table lists this clonotype with many counts. The chain links TRBV7-2 to TRBJ2-5, with TRBD1 as a possible D gene (6 bases). Trimming took off 5 bases at V and 4 bases at J, with 17 bases between the two ends. This CDR3 has 15 amino acids. Germline V gives CDR1 SGHTA, CDR2 FQGNSA. CDR3 in DNA: TGTGCCAGCAGCACCCAGACAGGAACGCCAGAGACCCAGTACTTC. The encoded protein is CASSTQTGTPETQYF.

This clonotype was detected many times. The chain's CDR3 is CSAEDRPYTGELFF. The CDR3 DNA reads as TGCAGTGCGGAGGACCGACCTTATACCGGGGAGCTGTTTTTT. J is TRBJ2-2 and V is TRBV20-1; TRBD2 might be the D (5 bases). CDR1 is DFQATT, CDR2 SNEGSKA, per germline (reference sequence). The CDR3 loop spans 14 amino acids. V was cut by 6 bases and J by 5 bases, with 16 bases left in between.

This clonotype was detected many times. The chain carries TRBV6-5 and TRBJ1-1, with D unresolved. Trimming removed 6 bases at V and 4 bases at J, with 15 bases between. Germline loops: CDR1 MNHEY, CDR2 SVGAGI. The CDR3 runs 14 residues. The CDR3 DNA follows: TGTGCCAGCAGAGTTACTGGAGCCCCCACTGAAGCTTTCTTT. Amino acid sequence: CASRVTGAPTEAFF.

To note about this clonotype: This may be a read error, as it is one base from a much larger clone. J is TRBJ1-2 and V is TRBV7-2; D is possibly TRBD1 (6 bases). Per the germline V gene, CDR1 is SGHTA and CDR2 is FQGNSA. Between the trimmed V and J ends, which lost 10 bases and 4 bases, there was a span of 13 bases. This CDR3 is 12 amino acids long. DNA of the CDR3: TGTGCCAACAAATCGGACAGCTATGGCTACACCTTC. Translation: CANKSDSYGYTF.

This clonotype was counted many times. The chain uses TRBV7-2 and TRBJ1-1; D might be TRBD1 (6 bases). The CDR3 is 15 residues long. Germline CDR1 is SGHTA and CDR2 is FQGNSA. The V end lost 1 base, the J end lost 4 bases, and 13 bases lay between the germline ends. CDR3 amino acids: CASSLVGGAGTEAFF. In DNA form, the CDR3 reads TGTGCCAGCAGCTTAGTTGGGGGGGCGGGCACTGAAGCTTTCTTT. The full variable domain, its missing parts supplied by reference TRBV7-2 and TRBJ1-1, is GAGVSQSPSNKVTEKGKDVELRCDPISGHTALYWYRQSLGQGLEFLIYFQGNSAPDKSGLPSDRFSAERTGGSVSTLTIQRTQQEDSAVYLCASSLVGGAGTEAFFGQGTRLTVV.

For this clonotype: A read error is possible here, since a much larger clone lies one base away. J is TRBJ2-3 and V is TRBV6-2 or TRBV6-3; possibly TRBD1 for D (6 bases). The CDR3 sequence is 13 residues long. Trimming removed 7 bases from V and 10 bases from J, with 18 bases in between. CDR1 and CDR2 (germline): MNHEY, SVGEGT. CDR3 nucleotides: TGTGCCAGCAATTATATGGACAGTGGATCGCAGTATTTT. Residues: CASNYMDSGSQYF.

This clonotype has a count of ten or more. The chain combines TRBV7-3 with TRBJ2-3, with TRBD2 matching over 8 bases. CDR1 is SGHTA and CDR2 is FQGTGA in the germline V gene. This CDR3 has 14 amino acids. V lost 4 bases and J lost 1; bases outside the gene matches: 1. As DNA, the CDR3 is TGTGCCAGCAGCTCGGGACTAGGCACAGATACGCAGTATTTT. Its protein is CASSSGLGTDTQYF.

This clonotype was counted many times. This sequence joins TRBV12-3 or TRBV12-4 and TRBJ1-4, with D unresolved. Trimming took 4 bases from V and 5 from J, leaving 8 bases between them. The CDR3 contains 13 residues. Here the CDR3 DNA reads TGTGCCAGCAGTTCATGGAGAAATGAAAAACTGTTTTTT. As protein: CASSSWRNEKLFF.

In this sample, this clonotype turned up many times. This chain connects TRBV11-2 to TRBJ2-1; 12 bases map to TRBD2. Germline CDR1 and CDR2: SGHAT and FQNNGV. The CDR3 loop spans 16 amino acids. The trim removed 1 base at V and 4 bases at J, leaving 2 bases unmatched. In nucleotides, the CDR3 is TGTGCCAGCAGCTTAGTTACTAGCGGGGGGTACAATGAGCAGTTCTTC. Translated, it gives CASSLVTSGGYNEQFF.

The gene calls are TRBV6-5 and TRBJ1-4, with D possibly TRBD1 on 6 matching bases. This CDR3 is built from 13 residues. V gave up 6 bases and J gave up 15 bases, with 20 bases separating them. Germline CDR1 reads MNHEY; CDR2 reads SVGAGI. The CDR3: CASSPSGTIGMFF. The CDR3, as DNA: TGTGCCAGCAGCCCCTCCGGGACAATAGGGATGTTTTTT.

This clonotype has at least ten counts. CDR3 coding DNA: TGCGCCAGCAGCCAAGATCTTTACGGCGGCAATGAGCAGTTCTTC. It yields the protein CASSQDLYGGNEQFF. This chain connects TRBV4-3 to TRBJ2-1; no definite D call. V lost 0 bases, J lost 6 bases, and 12 bases lay in between. CDR1 is LGHNA and CDR2 is YSLEER in the germline V gene. This CDR3 has 15 amino acids.

At least ten counts were recorded for this clonotype. The J gene is TRBJ1-1, the V gene TRBV7-2; D is perhaps TRBD1 (5 bases). Trimming took off 4 bases at V and 3 bases at J, with 18 bases between the two ends. The CDR3 has 16 amino acids. CDR1 is SGHTA and CDR2 is FQGNSA in the germline V gene. CDR3 amino acids: CASSSVSRDGDTEAFF. The CDR3 nucleotides are TGTGCCAGCAGCTCGGTCAGCAGGGACGGGGACACTGAAGCTTTCTTT.

There are many counts of this clonotype. V and J are TRBV7-2 and TRBJ2-7; tentative D call: TRBD2 (6 bases). CDR3 size: 15 residues. V shed 3 bases and J shed 0 bases, with 12 bases lying between them. The V gene's germline CDR1 is SGHTA and CDR2 FQGNSA. For the CDR3, the DNA is TGTGCCAGCAGCTTGCGGGAATGGAGCTCCTACGAGCAGTACTTC. Translated: CASSLREWSSYEQYF.

This clonotype has a count of ten or more. This chain connects TRBV11-2 to TRBJ2-3, with unresolved D. The V end lost 1 base, the J end lost 2 bases, and 10 bases lay between the germline ends. Germline CDR1 is SGHAT and CDR2 is FQNNGV. This CDR3 spans 15 amino acids. The CDR3 sequence: CASSLVPVNTDTQYF. CDR3 coding DNA: TGTGCCAGCAGCTTAGTCCCGGTCAACACAGATACGCAGTATTTT.

At least ten counts were recorded for this clonotype. This chain joins TRBV20-1 and TRBJ2-3; a weak D match, TRBD2 (6 bases). The CDR3 covers 15 residues. The V and J ends lost 1 base and 5 bases respectively, with 16 bases between them. Per the germline V gene, CDR1 is DFQATT and CDR2 is SNEGSKA (reference sequence). Here the CDR3 reads CSARVRGGVGDTQYF. Written as DNA, the CDR3 is TGCAGTGCTAGAGTGAGGGGCGGGGTAGGAGATACGCAGTATTTT.

This clonotype was seen a handful of times. A read error may explain this, as a much larger clone is one base away. V gene TRBV7-2 combines with J gene TRBJ1-1, with D unresolved. The CDR3 covers 13 residues. V lost 4 bases and J 1 base, leaving 7 bases between the germline ends. Germline V lookup: CDR1 SGHTA, CDR2 FQGNSA. The CDR3 coding sequence is TGTGCCAGCAGCTGGGGAGCGAACACTGAAGCTTTCTTT. Translating gives CASSWGANTEAFF.

This clonotype has a count of ten or more. V and J are TRBV7-6 and TRBJ2-3; a possible D gene is TRBD2 (6 bases). Germline CDR1 and CDR2: SGHVS and FNYEAQ. This CDR3 is built from 15 residues. The V end lost 3 bases, the J end lost 1 base, and 11 bases lay between the germline ends. CDR3 bases: TGTGCCAGCAGCTTGGAGGGACGGGGCACAGATACGCAGTATTTT. It yields the protein CASSLEGRGTDTQYF.

Many counts were recorded for this clonotype. V is TRBV7-8 and J is TRBJ2-1, with 12 bases lining up with TRBD2. With 2 bases clipped from V and 4 bases from J, the junction kept 3 bases outside the gene matches. Germline V gene sequence: CDR1 SGHVS, CDR2 FQNEAQ. There are 16 residues in the CDR3. The CDR3, as DNA: TGTGCCAGCAGCTTAAGTACTAGCGGGAGGTACAATGAGCAGTTCTTC. Its translation is CASSLSTSGRYNEQFF.

This clonotype was seen only a few times. The rearrangement links TRBV7-3 to TRBJ2-3; TRBD2 matches 7 bases. After removal of 4 bases from V and 0 bases from J, the junction contained 4 bases not matched to a gene. Germline CDR1 SGHTA, CDR2 FQGTGA. The CDR3 length is 15 residues. The CDR3 DNA reads as TGTGCCAGCAGCTCGAGCGGGGTGAGCACAGATACGCAGTATTTT. Encoded protein: CASSSSGVSTDTQYF. The full variable domain, completed using reference TRBV7-3 and TRBJ2-3, is GAGVSQTPSNKVTEKGKYVELRCDPISGHTALYWYRQSLGQGPEFLIYFQGTGAADDSGLPNDRFFAVRPEGSVSTLKIQRTERGDSAVYLCASSSSGVSTDTQYFGPGTRLTVL.

This clonotype was seen ten or more times. V is TRBV7-2 and J is TRBJ2-4; D is ambiguous. The V gene lost 2 bases and the J gene lost 2 bases, with 7 bases spanning the gap. Germline V CDR1 and CDR2: SGHTA, FQGNSA. The CDR3 loop spans 14 amino acids. CDR3 nucleotides: TGTGCCAGCAGCTTACCGAACACCAAAAACATTCAGTACTTC. Protein: CASSLPNTKNIQYF.

This clonotype was seen at least ten times. The chain is built from TRBV7-8 and TRBJ1-5; tentatively, D is TRBD1 (6 bases). The ends were cut back, 1 base at V and 2 bases at J, with 15 bases in the middle. Germline V gene lookup returns CDR1 SGHVS and CDR2 FQNEAQ. The CDR3 totals 17 residues. This chain's CDR3 is CASSLEGQTQGNQPQHF. The CDR3 DNA follows: TGTGCCAGCAGCTTAGAAGGACAGACTCAGGGCAATCAGCCCCAGCATTTT.

This clonotype was seen many times. The genes are TRBV19 and TRBJ1-1; 8 bases agree with TRBD1. This CDR3 is 13 amino acids long. CDR1 is LNHDA and CDR2 is SQIVND in the germline V gene (reference sequence). V was clipped by 6 bases and J by 4 bases; unmatched bases: 4. The CDR3 bases are TGTGCCAGTAGCCGACAGGGGACCACTGAAGCTTTCTTT. Translated, it gives CASSRQGTTEAFF.

There are many counts of this clonotype. The chain links TRBV11-1 to TRBJ1-1; D is unclear. The germline V and J ends were trimmed by 5 bases and 1 base, with 8 bases remaining between them. In germline, CDR1 is SGHAT, CDR2 FQDESV (reference sequence). This CDR3 spans 13 amino acids. The CDR3 DNA is TGTGCCAGCAGCCCACGACAGAACACTGAAGCTTTCTTT. Protein sequence: CASSPRQNTEAFF.

The chain recombines TRBV7-4 with TRBJ1-4; D is undetermined. The length of the CDR3 is 13 residues. V lost 1 base to trimming and J lost 8 bases, with 8 bases between them. Germline CDR1 SGHVT, CDR2 SQSDAQ. CDR3 nucleotide sequence: TGTGCCAGCAGCTTAGACCAGAACGAAAAACTGTTTTTT. Translated: CASSLDQNEKLFF.

This clonotype has ten or more counts. The rearrangement uses TRBV7-2 and TRBJ1-2; D remains ambiguous. Germline V gene lookup returns CDR1 SGHTA and CDR2 FQGNSA. V lost 5 bases to trimming and J lost 0 bases, with 7 bases between them. The CDR3 contains 13 residues. CDR3 loop: CASSPEANYGYTF. CDR3 sequence (DNA): TGTGCCAGCAGCCCGGAAGCTAACTATGGCTACACCTTC.

This clonotype has a count of ten or more. The chain joins TRBV5-1 to TRBJ1-5; D not certain. Trimming removed 4 bases from V and 2 bases from J, with 7 bases in between. The CDR3 extends over 13 amino acids. Per germline, CDR1 SGHRS and CDR2 YFSETQ. In DNA form, the CDR3 reads TGCGCCAGCAGCCCGGAGGGCAATCAGCCCCAGCATTTT. It encodes CASSPEGNQPQHF.

At least ten counts were recorded for this clonotype. This chain connects TRBV6-2 or TRBV6-3 to TRBJ1-1, with D maybe TRBD1 (5 bases). Looked up from germline, CDR1 is MNHEY and CDR2 is SVGEGT. The V gene lost 8 bases and the J gene lost 10 bases, with 17 bases spanning the gap. The CDR3 sequence is 12 residues long. DNA of the CDR3: TGTGCCAGCGGATTTTCGGGGCGCGCAGCTTTCTTT. It is translated as CASGFSGRAAFF.

This clonotype has more than one count but fewer than ten. J is TRBJ2-7 and V is TRBV29-1; tentatively, D is TRBD1 or TRBD2 (5 bases each). Germline CDR1 reads SQVTM; CDR2 reads ANQGSEA. Trimming shortened V by 1 base and J by 5 bases, and 15 bases separated the two germline ends. The CDR3 covers 14 residues. Here the CDR3 DNA reads TGCAGCGTTGAAGGAGGGGTCGTCCGGGACGAGCAGTACTTC. As protein: CSVEGGVVRDEQYF.